The rows below give T cell receptor beta chains drawn from one sample of a study of T cells in Graves' hyperthyroidism and ophthalmopathy. TCRdb ran MiXCR on the multiplex PCR reads and lists one entry per CDR3 protein. The sample holds hundreds of thousands of distinct CDR3 sequences, about a sixth seen once. The sequencing sample was made of blood. These TCRs come from a middle-aged woman with Graves' ophthalmopathy. CDR3s leave out the opening cysteine and the closing phenylalanine or tryptophan. The order of the fields is J gene, V gene, CDR3 protein.

>TRBJ2-3|TRBV7-3
ASSLIGATDTQY
>TRBJ2-3|TRBV19
ASSPTRTASTDTQY
>TRBJ2-7|TRBV28
ASSSAIIEQY
>TRBJ1-2|TRBV7-8
ASSNTPAWTNYGYT
>TRBJ2-1|TRBV5-1
ASSSQTGDEQF
>TRBJ1-6|TRBV6-2/TRBV6-3
ASSYSGRLSPLH
>TRBJ1-2|TRBV18
ASSSTGTVNYGYT
>TRBJ2-4|TRBV2
ASRPDGRNIQY
>TRBJ1-6|TRBV3-1
ASSQGMDSPLH
>TRBJ2-2|TRBV12-3/TRBV12-4
AGSGRDTNTGELF
>TRBJ2-7|TRBV27
ASSFSSASGPYEQY
>TRBJ2-7|TRBV28
ATTPGGYYEQY
>TRBJ2-7|TRBV20-1
SAVLTGGYTSYEQY
>TRBJ2-3|TRBV7-2
ASSPNGGTLDTQY
>TRBJ2-2|TRBV5-1
ASSGSGTPGAGELF
>TRBJ1-2|TRBV28
ASIISVNYGYT
>TRBJ2-1|TRBV27
ASSFFGQWNNEQF
>TRBJ2-7|TRBV29-1
SVTDSYEQY
>TRBJ1-4|TRBV20-1
SAREGTGNEKLF
>TRBJ2-1|TRBV29-1
SVPANEQF
>TRBJ2-3|TRBV3-1
ASSPVLHTDTQY
>TRBJ1-3|TRBV3-1
ASSQDTSLAGNTIY
>TRBJ2-1|TRBV20-1
SAPAGVSEQF
>TRBJ2-3|TRBV27
ASSLSRAPTDTQY
>TRBJ2-5|TRBV12-3/TRBV12-4
ASRMGLAGGPLPY
>TRBJ2-1|TRBV29-1
SAQGQVYNEQF
>TRBJ2-3|TRBV27
ASSRGWTDTQY
>TRBJ1-2|TRBV20-1
SARSDGGDYGYT
>TRBJ2-1|TRBV9
ASSAPGLASPDEQF